Listed below are T cell receptor beta chains from one sample, sequenced in a study of blood T cells in healthy people across ages. One entry per CDR3 protein results from TCRdb running MiXCR on the 5' RACE reads. Of some 1,500,000 distinct CDR3 sequences listed, roughly two fifths are singletons. Sequenced sample: blood. Receptors were obtained from a woman aged 18 to 35 in good health. Each CDR3 is given with its conserved first and last residue. Each record gives: V gene, CDR3 protein.

>TRBV5-1
CASSLPSYEQYF
>TRBV4-3
CASSQDSGAEAFF
>TRBV20-1
CSARDRRRSLSNQPQHF
>TRBV4-3
CASSQDPRGDTQYF
>TRBV28
CASRPSGHTSGANVLTF
>TRBV4-1
CASSPRDRQVGELFF
>TRBV12-3/TRBV12-4
CASRPDGQGPRGEKLFF
>TRBV3-1
CASSQKGQGALQAFF
>TRBV15
CATSREAGGIYEQYF
>TRBV24-1
CATSDPQGFFSNEQFF
>TRBV27
CASSWSAGSTDTQYF
>TRBV6-6
CASSYEGVGAQPQHF
>TRBV2
CASSGGFNEQYF
>TRBV6-6
CASSPGTRGEQYF
>TRBV29-1
CSVAGGVGTGELFF
>TRBV6-6
CASSYGTDNQPQHF
>TRBV20-1
CSATRPSEKLFF
>TRBV20-1
CSARPTGDWNNEQYF
>TRBV12-3/TRBV12-4
CASSARGFTQPQHF
>TRBV2
CASSRNGGSNQPQHF
>TRBV6-1
CASYWTSGRPSSYNEQFF
>TRBV2
CASTPSIAKNTLYF
>TRBV5-1
CASNPAAGPNQETQYF
>TRBV4-3
CASSPEQTGGAYNEQFF
>TRBV21-1
CASSKDRGRTEAFF
>TRBV12-5
CASGLVLGLAAYNEQFF
>TRBV5-1
CASSTGTTKVTQYF
>TRBV27
CASRVSGGVSTDTQYF
>TRBV5-1
CASTRDGMMNTEAFF
>TRBV4-2
CASSQGEQDQETQYF
>TRBV12-3/TRBV12-4
CAGSFSQNTEAFF
>TRBV20-1
CSARAARNEQFF
>TRBV6-5
CASSYLQTNTEAFF
>TRBV11-2
CASSLLLGQGSYNEQFF
>TRBV20-1
CSASNGGRTGELFF
>TRBV6-6
CASSYNPAGPANTEAFF
>TRBV7-8
CASSLDGGREYETQYF
>TRBV2
CASSDPRVDIQYF
>TRBV5-1
CASSLSPLSDTQYF
>TRBV4-2
CASTFGGLNEQYF
>TRBV11-3
CASSIRPYNEQFF
>TRBV7-2
CASSLTVVGTYNEQYF
>TRBV2
CASTPYLGYTF
>TRBV20-1
CSASPRSDNYGYTF
>TRBV7-2
CASTLGTFRGRNYGYTF
>TRBV6-2/TRBV6-3
CASSFTGTEGEKLFF
>TRBV6-5
CASSYSPDRGAEAFF
>TRBV28
CASSLPLGGENYGYTF
>TRBV6-2/TRBV6-3
CASSWDRDRGITEAFF
>TRBV29-1
CSTDSTDTQYF
>TRBV7-8
CASSPGAGETGYTF
>TRBV12-3/TRBV12-4
CASSLSPLTDTQYF
>TRBV9
CASSVQGGEEQFF